One T cell receptor beta chain is described in this entry. It lacks a known antigen. Per-base qualities were not stored, and no clone one base away is much larger. This sample was taken from a study of blood T cell repertoires in COVID-19 (dated by TCRdb to the early 2020s). About the investigation overall: Samples from collaborators originated in the United States, Italy and Spain and spanned both the acute and convalescent phases of COVID-19. Subjects who had been exposed to COVID-19, were actively infected with it, or had recovered from it provided the deeply sampled blood TCRbeta repertoires that made up the dataset. Samples came from the ongoing ImmuneRACE study (first 160 participants) plus 1,254 subjects from 6 global collaborators. The repertoires were made available in a free public database intended to serve as a resource for research on the immune response to SARS-CoV-2. Sample metadata almost always included a de-identified subject ID, COVID-19 status, age in years and sex. Where available, HLA class I and class II types were obtained from metadata supplied by the sample provider rather than from assay-based typing. The prospective study material was composed of cDNA or gDNA derived from T cells, B-cell-depleted T cells, or PBMCs.

Paper-wide results and their limitations: The amount of clinical and demographic metadata varied by source and participant and was provided uncurated.

Including the terminal cysteine and phenylalanine, the CDR3 comprises 16 residues. The sequence is cut down to CDR3 DNA, 48 bases in frame from base 1. Sequences MGHRA (CDR1) and YSYEKL (CDR2) are obtained from the germline V gene. V trim: 5 bases; J trim: 0 bases; unmatched bases: 4. TCRbeta CDR3 regions were amplified from genomic DNA by means of the immunoSEQ Assay, a bias-controlled multiplex PCR. In the authors' own workflow: Within the assay, amplification of reference gene primers was used to estimate how many nucleated cells each sample contained. Sequence reads were collapsed and filtered to measure the absolute abundance of every unique TCRbeta CDR3 rearrangement. Productive Simpson clonality was computed per sample as the square root of Simpson's diversity index over productive rearrangements. TCRdb took over this immuneACCESS table, retaining in-frame rearrangements with V and J assigned. Such tables are incomplete; in checked studies, under half of the missing clones stem from an unresolved V gene, and the remainder is unexplained. Clone size and the V and J calls come from that table; the DNA yielded D and trimming. The sample records approximately 260,000 clones, approximately 86% of which are singletons. Jointly, the top ten make up roughly 3.3% of the sample.

Participants in the prospective study were aged about 18 to 90 years, lived in more than 20 United States geographic areas, and enrolled through a virtual design. Cohort assignment in the prospective study relied on participant-reported clinical history from a screening survey and a study questionnaire. In the prospective study, mobile phlebotomists collected whole blood, serum and a nasopharyngeal or oropharyngeal swab from each participant. Additional blood draws and questionnaires over a 2-month period could optionally be provided by prospective study participants. Before DNA extraction, blood samples from the prospective study were shipped at room temperature or frozen.

This sequence was found in a woman in her forties with acute COVID-19. The chain is assembled from TRBV4-1 and TRBJ2-7; 13 middle bases align to TRBD2. The sequencing sample was made of PBMCs or T cells enriched from blood (not recorded which). The sequence in DNA is TGCGCCAGCAGCGGGCGGACTAGCGGGAGCTCCTACGAGCAGTACTTC. It codes for CASSGRTSGSSYEQYF.